Following are 5 T cell receptor beta chains from one sample sequenced in a study of T-cell reconstitution after alpha-beta-depleted transplantation in children. A TCRbeta library incorporating unique molecular identifiers was prepared. TCRdb processed the PCR reads anew with MiXCR; each CDR3 protein has one entry. The sample lists about 540,000 distinct CDR3 sequences; approximately 30% were seen once. The material was PBMCs, obtained before TCRalphabeta/CD19-depleted stem cell transplant. These receptors were collected from a boy under two years old with Wiskott-Aldrich syndrome, due to receive a stem cell transplant.

This clonotype was seen only a few times. The chain is built from TRBV5-1 and TRBJ2-7, with a weak D call TRBD1 (5 bases). Trimming stripped 0 bases from V and 2 bases from J, with 9 bases between. The CDR3 sequence is 14 residues long. CDR1 is SGHRS, CDR2 YFSETQ, per germline. The CDR3 DNA reads as TGCGCCAGCAGCTTGGTAGTGGGGCCCTACGAGCAGTACTTC. Protein product: CASSLVVGPYEQYF.

This clonotype was seen just once. The chain links TRBV20-1 to TRBJ2-1; 7 positions agree with TRBD2. The CDR3 loop spans 12 amino acids. Trimming took 5 bases from V and 6 from J; bases not matched to a gene: 4. The germline gives CDR1 DFQATT, CDR2 SNEGSKA (reference sequence). The CDR3 here is CSAGTTLNEQFF. The DNA of the CDR3 is TGCAGTGCTGGGACTACTCTCAATGAGCAGTTCTTC.

The chain is built from TRBV11-2 and TRBJ2-5; D might be TRBD2 (6 bases). The CDR3 runs to 15 residues. Germline lookup yields CDR1 SGHAT and CDR2 FQNNGV. The V end lost 4 bases, the J end lost 3 bases, and 15 bases lay between the germline ends. The DNA for the CDR3 is TGTGCCAGCAGCTCCGGGAGTGCGGGCAAAGAGACCCAGTACTTC. Translation gives CASSSGSAGKETQYF.

The genes are TRBV3-1 and TRBJ2-1, with 14 bases lining up with TRBD2. CDR3 length equals 20 residues. CDR1 is LGHDT and CDR2 is YNNKEL in the germline V gene (reference sequence). Losses at the gene ends were 4 bases for V and 1 base for J; bases not matched to a gene: 12. In DNA, the CDR3 is TGTGCCAGCAGCCGCGGGACTAGCGGGAGAACAGGCCGGTCCTACAATGAGCAGTTCTTC. This encodes CASSRGTSGRTGRSYNEQFF.

V and J are TRBV6-5 and TRBJ1-1, with a possible D match to TRBD1 (6 bases). CDR1 and CDR2 from the germline V gene are MNHEY and SVGAGI. The CDR3 totals 17 residues. V shed 0 bases and J shed 0 bases, with 14 bases lying between them. CDR3 sequence: CASSYSKGGLVNTEAFF. CDR3 DNA sequence: TGTGCCAGCAGTTACTCGAAAGGGGGACTGGTGAACACTGAAGCTTTCTTT.